Following are 15 T cell receptor beta chains from one sample sequenced in a study of CD8 T cells in Susac syndrome. RNA in amounts of about 0.5 to 1 ug was reverse transcribed with random hexamers. One entry per CDR3 protein, called by TCRdb with MiXCR from the immunoSEQ multiplex PCR reads. Here the sample spans some 120,000 distinct CDR3 sequences, 90% to 95% being singletons. Sequencing was carried out using CD4+ T cells from PBMCs. Every receptor here comes from a human donor in good health.

This clonotype was recorded only once. The rearrangement links TRBV19 to TRBJ1-5; D is possibly TRBD1 (5 bases). CDR1 and CDR2 from the germline V gene are LNHDA and SQIVND (reference sequence). The CDR3 extends over 11 amino acids. The ends were cut back, 11 bases at V and 3 bases at J, with 8 bases in the middle. The CDR3 DNA reads TGTGCCGGGGGTTACAATCAGCCCCAGCATTTT. Translated, it gives CAGGYNQPQHF.

The chain employs TRBV12-3 or TRBV12-4 and TRBJ1-5; TRBD1 aligns across 11 bases. The V segment lost 6 bases and the J segment 2 bases; nucleotides outside the gene matches: 3. This CDR3 has 15 amino acids. CDR3 amino acids: CASRRGQGGNQPQHF. The CDR3 DNA reads TGTGCCAGCAGGAGGGGACAGGGGGGCAATCAGCCCCAGCATTTT.

The table lists this clonotype with a few counts. The chain recombines TRBV27 with TRBJ2-5; D gene uncertain. Germline CDR1 reads MNHEY; CDR2 reads SMNVEV (reference sequence). The V end was cut by 6 bases, the J end by 2 bases, with 4 bases between. The CDR3 totals 11 residues. The chain's CDR3 is CASRQQETQYF. DNA for the CDR3: TGTGCCAGCAGGCAGCAAGAGACCCAGTACTTC.

The V call is TRBV15, the J call TRBJ2-7; no firm D call. The CDR3 extends over 13 amino acids. V lost 3 bases to trimming and J lost 3 bases, with 9 bases between them. Per germline, CDR1 LNHNV and CDR2 YYDKDF (reference sequence). CDR3 sequence reads: CATSSGTIYEQYF. The CDR3 DNA reads TGTGCCACCAGCAGCGGAACGATCTACGAGCAGTACTTC.

The chain links TRBV27 to TRBJ2-1; possibly TRBD2 for D (7 bases). The CDR3 loop spans 16 amino acids. The V gene lost 0 bases and the J gene lost 9 bases, with 18 bases spanning the gap. Germline V gene sequence: CDR1 MNHEY, CDR2 SMNVEV (reference sequence). CDR3 bases: TGTGCCAGCAGTTTATCTGGGGGGGCAATTTTAGGTGAGCAGTTCTTC. Its translation: CASSLSGGAILGEQFF.

This chain uses TRBV19 with TRBJ2-2, with a possible D match to TRBD1 (6 bases). The CDR3 is 15 residues long. V was pared by 6 bases and J by 2 bases, with 13 bases between. The germline gives CDR1 LNHDA, CDR2 SQIVND (reference sequence). CDR3 coding DNA: TGTGCCAGTAGAACCGGGACATCCAACACCGGGGAGCTGTTTTTT. It specifies CASRTGTSNTGELFF.

The V and J genes are TRBV10-1 and TRBJ1-5; D possibly corresponds to TRBD1 (5 bases). V was pared by 3 bases and J by 6 bases, with 15 bases between. Germline values: CDR1 WNHNN, CDR2 SYGVQD (reference sequence). The CDR3 is 15 residues long. As DNA, the CDR3 is TGCGCCAGCAGTGACGGTGATCCTAGGGGTCAGCCCCAGCATTTT. As protein: CASSDGDPRGQPQHF.

The gene calls are TRBV20-1 and TRBJ2-1; D remains ambiguous. The V end lost 5 bases, the J end lost 5 bases, and 4 bases lay between the germline ends. This CDR3 spans 10 amino acids. In germline, CDR1 is DFQATT, CDR2 SNEGSKA (reference sequence). The CDR3 here is CSAGHNEQFF. The CDR3 nucleotides are TGCAGTGCTGGACACAATGAGCAGTTCTTC.

The rearrangement links TRBV7-2 to TRBJ2-2; D is unresolved. This CDR3 contains 14 residues. V was trimmed by 7 bases and J by 1 base, leaving 10 bases between them. Germline CDR1 reads SGHTA; CDR2 reads FQGNSA. This CDR3 is CASKLAQNTGELFF. In DNA, the CDR3 is TGTGCCAGCAAGTTGGCCCAGAACACCGGGGAGCTGTTTTTT. Variable domain in full (rest from reference TRBV7-2 and TRBJ2-2): GAGVSQSPSNKVTEKGKDVELRCDPISGHTALYWYRQSLGQGLEFLIYFQGNSAPDKSGLPSDRFSAERTGGSVSTLTIQRTQQEDSAVYLCASKLAQNTGELFFGEGSRLTVL.

V and J are TRBV18 and TRBJ1-2; 10 nucleotides align to TRBD1. The V gene's germline CDR1 is KGHSH and CDR2 LQKENI. This CDR3 comprises 15 residues. With V trimmed by 2 bases and J by 6 bases, 6 bases remained unmatched. For the CDR3, the DNA is TGTGCCAGCTCACCAATTGACAGGGGGCCGGATGGCTACACCTTC. It translates to CASSPIDRGPDGYTF.

V is TRBV3-1 and J is TRBJ2-3; D gene unclear. This CDR3 contains 15 residues. Germline CDR1 reads LGHDT; CDR2 reads YNNKEL (reference sequence). V shed 2 bases and J shed 2 bases, with 11 bases lying between them. In DNA, the CDR3 is TGTGCCAGCAGCCAATATCGGACCCACACAGATACGCAGTATTTT. Its translation: CASSQYRTHTDTQYF.

Written as DNA, the CDR3 is TGTGCCACCAGTGACCCGACTGGGCCCCCGAGGGCTGAGCAGTTCTTC. Encoded protein: CATSDPTGPPRAEQFF. The chain couples TRBV24-1 to TRBJ2-1, with D possibly matching TRBD2 (5 bases). The germline gives CDR1 KGHDR, CDR2 SFDVKD. This CDR3 comprises 16 residues. V was pared by 4 bases and J by 9 bases, with 21 bases between.

The rearrangement uses TRBV12-3 or TRBV12-4 and TRBJ2-1, with D tentatively TRBD1 (6 bases). This CDR3 has 15 residues. Trimming left V 3 bases short and J 2 bases short, with 11 bases between. For the CDR3, the DNA is TGTGCCAGCAGTTTCGGGACAATAGCCTACAATGAGCAGTTCTTC. It specifies CASSFGTIAYNEQFF.

The chain carries TRBV20-1 and TRBJ1-5; TRBD1 agrees at 12 bases. Losses at the gene ends were 6 bases for V and 6 bases for J; bases not matched to a gene: 12. Per the germline V gene, CDR1 is DFQATT and CDR2 is SNEGSKA (reference sequence). The CDR3 is made up of 16 amino acids. The CDR3 DNA reads as TGCAGTGCAGGTGTGGGGACAGGGGGCAGGGGTCAGCCCCAGCATTTT. Translation gives CSAGVGTGGRGQPQHF.

The rearrangement joins TRBV30 to TRBJ2-7, with D perhaps matching TRBD2 (5 bases). Germline values: CDR1 GTSNPN, CDR2 SVGIG (reference sequence). The V end was cut by 0 bases, the J end by 2 bases, with 8 bases between. The CDR3 totals 13 residues. The CDR3 bases are TGTGCCTGGAGTGTAACGGGGACCTACGAGCAGTACTTC. This gives the protein CAWSVTGTYEQYF.